The rows below give T cell receptor beta chains drawn from one sample of a study of T cell repertoires in cytomegalovirus infection. A single record per CDR3 protein comes from TCRdb applying MiXCR to the reads. Here the sample spans more than 150,000 distinct CDR3 sequences, 15% to 20% being singletons. What was sequenced was PBMCs. The receptors were sampled from a human donor in good health (CMV status not recorded). Some clones in this sample may be carry-over from other donors' samples. Both conserved end residues are part of each CDR3. A D gene is named only where the DNA matches it firmly. Clone size appears in some rows only: once, few, many, or a class for an expanded clone.

TRBV23-1	TRBJ1-1	NA	NA	CASRKTAGVTEAFF	TGCGCCAGCAGGAAAACCGCAGGGGTAACTGAAGCTTTCTTT
TRBV11-2	TRBJ2-7	NA	NA	CASSPRAGQAYEQYF	TGTGCCAGCAGCCCCCGCGCGGGGCAAGCCTACGAGCAGTACTTC
TRBV5-4	TRBJ1-2	few	NA	CASIPRGANYGYTF	TGTGCCAGCATCCCGCGCGGGGCTAACTATGGCTACACCTTC
TRBV7-2	TRBJ1-2	many	NA	CASSPIGGANYGYTF	TGTGCCAGCAGCCCTATCGGCGGAGCTAACTATGGCTACACCTTC
TRBV14	TRBJ2-7	NA	TRBD2	CASSHRGGGSEQYF	TGTGCCAGCAGCCACCGGGGGGGAGGGTCCGAGCAGTACTTC
TRBV5-4	TRBJ2-1	NA	TRBD2	CASSKTSSGEQFF	TGTGCCAGCAGCAAGACTAGCTCCGGTGAGCAGTTCTTC
TRBV11-2	TRBJ2-1	NA	TRBD2	CASSPFSGRLNEQFF	TGTGCCAGCAGTCCCTTTAGCGGGAGACTCAATGAGCAGTTCTTC
TRBV6-1	TRBJ2-5	many	TRBD2	CASSEATSGIQETQYF	TGTGCCAGCAGTGAAGCGACTAGCGGGATACAAGAGACCCAGTACTTC
TRBV12-3/TRBV12-4	TRBJ2-3	few	TRBD2	CASNLGLAEHTQYF	TGTGCCAGCAACCTCGGACTAGCGGAGCATACGCAGTATTTT
TRBV19	TRBJ2-7	NA	NA	CASSPGTFGAYEQYF	TGTGCCAGTAGTCCAGGGACATTTGGCGCCTACGAGCAGTACTTC
TRBV7-4	TRBJ1-2	few	NA	CAINRQAPYGYTF	TGTGCCATAAATCGGCAGGCGCCCTATGGCTACACCTTC
TRBV12-3/TRBV12-4	TRBJ1-1	NA	NA	CASRLGGTLEAFF	TGTGCCAGCAGGTTGGGCGGGACACTAGAAGCTTTCTTT
TRBV5-4	TRBJ2-6	NA	NA	CASSLSARATGANVLTF	TGTGCCAGCAGCCTCTCCGCGCGGGCGACTGGGGCCAACGTCCTGACTTTC
TRBV5-4	TRBJ1-2	many	NA	CASSSASGPGYTF	TGTGCCAGCAGCTCGGCCTCGGGGCCGGGCTACACCTTC
TRBV2	TRBJ2-1	few	TRBD2	CASTAPGLAGGLYNEQFF	TGTGCCAGCACCGCCCCGGGACTAGCGGGAGGCTTGTACAATGAGCAGTTCTTC
TRBV28	TRBJ2-6	NA	NA	CASIGGANVLSF	TGCGCCAGCATTGGTGGGGCCAACGTCCTGAGTTTC
TRBV18	TRBJ2-3	few	NA	CASSPLAGAETDTQYF	TGTGCCAGCTCACCATTGGCAGGGGCAGAAACAGATACGCAGTATTTT
TRBV7-2	TRBJ2-1	many	NA	CASSLHQLSSYNEQFF	TGTGCCAGCAGCCTACACCAACTTAGCTCCTACAATGAGCAGTTCTTC
TRBV7-2	TRBJ1-1	many	NA	CASSLGTVNTEAFF	TGTGCCAGCAGCTTAGGTACGGTGAACACTGAAGCTTTCTTT
TRBV10-2	TRBJ2-7	NA	NA	CASSVKRGRSYEQYF	TGCGCCAGCAGTGTGAAGAGGGGGAGATCCTACGAGCAGTACTTC
TRBV7-2	TRBJ2-1	many	NA	CASSAGRGNEQFF	TGTGCCAGCAGCGCCGGCCGGGGTAATGAGCAGTTCTTC
TRBV7-9	TRBJ1-4	NA	NA	CASSLSGEKLFF	TGTGCCAGCAGCTTATCGGGGGAAAAACTGTTTTTT
TRBV28	TRBJ1-3	many	NA	CATSTDRSGKGNTIYF	TGTGCCACCTCCACGGACCGGTCGGGGAAAGGAAACACCATATATTTT
TRBV5-1	TRBJ2-3	NA	NA	CASAELLGGSTDTQYF	TGCGCCAGCGCAGAACTCCTAGGGGGAAGCACAGATACGCAGTATTTT
TRBV5-1	TRBJ1-6	few	NA	CASSPAGTNSPLHF	TGCGCCAGCAGCCCCGCCGGTACGAATTCACCCCTCCACTTT
TRBV7-3	TRBJ2-1	NA	TRBD2	CASSLRGGQYNEQFF	TGTGCCAGCAGCTTACGGGGGGGGCAATACAATGAGCAGTTCTTC
TRBV12-3/TRBV12-4	TRBJ2-4	many	TRBD2	CASSLWDTGRVFYF	TGTGCCAGCAGTTTATGGGACACCGGGAGGGTCTTCTACTTC
TRBV28	TRBJ2-7	many	NA	CASSFPSSQGTRLEANEQYF	TGTGCCAGCAGTTTTCCCTCTAGCCAGGGGACACGCCTAGAAGCTAACGAGCAGTACTTC
TRBV27	TRBJ2-1	NA	NA	CASSPEGVLTYNEQFF	TGTGCCAGCAGCCCGGAGGGGGTCTTGACCTACAATGAGCAGTTCTTC
TRBV12-3/TRBV12-4	TRBJ2-5	few	TRBD2	CASSSSGRIKTQYF	TGTGCCAGCAGTTCTAGCGGGAGGATTAAGACCCAGTACTTC
TRBV11-3	TRBJ2-7	NA	NA	CASSLFPYYEQYF	TGTGCCAGCAGCTTATTCCCCTACTACGAGCAGTACTTC
TRBV5-1	TRBJ2-7	NA	NA	CASSLATGSYEQYF	TGCGCCAGCAGCCTGGCGACAGGCTCCTACGAGCAGTACTTC
TRBV5-1	TRBJ1-1	few	NA	CASSPTGGRNTEAFF	TGCGCCAGCAGCCCGACTGGTGGCAGGAACACTGAAGCTTTCTTT
TRBV23-1	TRBJ1-5	NA	NA	CASSQTKGCNQPQHF	TGCGCCAGCAGTCAAACTAAGGGTTGCAATCAGCCCCAGCATTTT
TRBV10-2	TRBJ1-6	NA	NA	CASSESAESSYNSPLHF	TGCGCCAGCAGTGAGTCGGCGGAGAGCTCCTATAATTCACCCCTCCACTTT
TRBV12-5	TRBJ2-1	few	TRBD2	CASGPSGGGSYNEQFF	TGTGCTAGTGGTCCTAGCGGAGGTGGGTCCTACAATGAGCAGTTCTTC
TRBV7-9	TRBJ1-1	many	NA	CASSLAPGSEWNTEAFF	TGTGCCAGCAGCTTAGCCCCAGGATCGGAGTGGAACACTGAAGCTTTCTTT
TRBV20-1	TRBJ2-7	NA	NA	CSASGAHPSSYEQYF	TGCAGTGCGTCGGGAGCGCACCCCAGCTCCTACGAGCAGTACTTC
TRBV6-5	TRBJ2-3	few	TRBD2	CASSYVAGGSDTQYF	TGTGCCAGCAGTTACGTGGCGGGAGGCTCCGATACGCAGTATTTT
TRBV28	TRBJ1-2	few	NA	CASSSRSWGAGGYTF	TGTGCCAGCAGTTCCCGATCTTGGGGGGCTGGTGGCTACACCTTC
TRBV6-1	TRBJ2-4	NA	NA	CASSGGPGAKNIQYF	TGTGCCAGCAGTGGGGGACCCGGGGCCAAAAACATTCAGTACTTC
TRBV5-1	TRBJ1-3	NA	NA	CASSQLPSGNTIYF	TGCGCCAGCAGCCAACTGCCATCTGGAAACACCATATATTTT
TRBV28	TRBJ1-1	NA	NA	CASSSGKRRAFF	TGTGCCAGCAGTTCGGGAAAGCGAAGAGCTTTCTTT
TRBV28	TRBJ1-6	NA	TRBD1	CASSIPPNLTGGVSPLHF	TGTGCCAGCAGCATCCCACCCAATCTGACAGGGGGGGTTTCACCCCTCCACTTT
TRBV7-2	TRBJ1-3	NA	NA	CASSPQGTNTIYF	TGTGCCAGCAGCCCTCAGGGGACAAACACCATATATTTT
TRBV18	TRBJ1-5	NA	NA	CASSPRVRGHDSNQPQHF	TGTGCCAGCTCACCACGGGTCAGGGGACACGATAGCAATCAGCCCCAGCATTTT
TRBV5-1	TRBJ2-7	many	NA	CASSLSGTYEQYF	TGCGCCAGCAGCCTCTCAGGGACCTACGAGCAGTACTTC
TRBV7-2	TRBJ2-1	many	NA	CASSLNFRDEQFF	TGTGCCAGCAGCTTAAATTTCCGTGATGAGCAGTTCTTC
TRBV28	TRBJ1-5	NA	NA	CASSAILTQPQHF	TGTGCCAGCAGCGCAATCTTGACACAGCCCCAGCATTTT
TRBV19	TRBJ2-2	few	TRBD2	CASSMASGSSGELFF	TGTGCCAGTAGTATGGCTAGCGGGAGTAGCGGGGAGCTGTTTTTT